A single sample gave rise to the 11 T cell receptor beta chains below, sequenced in a study of blood T cells in healthy people across ages (dated by TCRdb to between 2014 and 2017). Libraries were constructed by 5' RACE. These reads were obtained on an Illumina HiSeq 2500. A second about 7 to 12 cycle PCR used a sample-barcoded 5' primer and a J-beta primer mix. TCRdb took the public reads, trimmed them with fastp at Q25, ran MiXCR for clone calling and kept in-frame beta chains. Rows matching on CDR3 protein sequence are summarized as one entry with the most common DNA and genes. The sample table lists more than 500,000 distinct CDR3 sequences, 27% of them with a count of one. The ten largest make up around a sixth of the sample. The sequenced material came from blood. The origin of the receptors is a woman in her seventies in good health.

This chain joins TRBV7-2 and TRBJ2-7, with TRBD2 identical over 8 bases. Unmatched junction bases numbered 8, after V lost 1 base and J lost 6 bases. The CDR3 length is 15 residues. The germline V gene has CDR1 SGHTA and CDR2 FQGNSA. The CDR3 spells CASSLDGAGAGEQYF. The CDR3 DNA reads TGTGCCAGCAGCTTAGATGGAGCGGGGGCTGGCGAGCAGTACTTC.

The genes are TRBV5-1 and TRBJ2-7, with D perhaps TRBD2 (6 bases). This CDR3 has 13 amino acids. Trimming took 4 bases from V and 5 from J, leaving 13 bases between them. Germline V gene sequence: CDR1 SGHRS, CDR2 YFSETQ. CDR3: CASSPQGGDEQYF. For the CDR3, the DNA is TGCGCCAGCAGCCCGCAGGGAGGCGACGAGCAGTACTTC. The variable domain in full, with the rest retrieved from reference TRBV5-1 and TRBJ2-7, is KAGVTQTPRYLIKTRGQQVTLSCSPISGHRSVSWYQQTPGQGLQFLFEYFSETQRNKGNFPGRFSGRQFSNSRSEMNVSTLELGDSALYLCASSPQGGDEQYFGPGTRLTVT.

The chain has TRBV29-1 and TRBJ2-1; 8 bases map to TRBD1. Germline CDR1 SQVTM, CDR2 ANQGSEA. The V gene end was trimmed by 4 bases and the J gene end by 0 bases; junction bases not matched to a gene: 2. This CDR3 region has 14 residues. The CDR3 DNA reads as TGCAGCGTTGGGGACAGGTCCTCCTACAATGAGCAGTTCTTC. It specifies CSVGDRSSYNEQFF.

This clonotype is a singleton in its sample. The chain uses TRBV29-1 and TRBJ2-3; D possibly corresponds to TRBD1 (5 bases). Germline V CDR1 and CDR2: SQVTM, ANQGSEA. V was shortened by 4 bases and J by 6 bases, with 17 bases between the two germline ends. The CDR3 spans 14 residues. The CDR3 sequence is CSVGGRAVGDTQYF. The CDR3 nucleotides read TGCAGCGTTGGTGGCAGGGCTGTAGGGGATACGCAGTATTTT.

The genes are TRBV5-1 and TRBJ2-2; unclear D gene. Germline V lookup: CDR1 SGHRS, CDR2 YFSETQ. V was clipped by 0 bases and J by 1 base, with 7 bases between them. The CDR3 sequence is 15 residues long. DNA of the CDR3: TGCGCCAGCAGCTTGGACAGACTGAACACCGGGGAGCTGTTTTTT. Translation: CASSLDRLNTGELFF.

A single count supports this clonotype. CDR3 bases: TGCAGCGTTGGTTTTGGGAGAATGAACACTGAAGCTTTCTTT. This codes for CSVGFGRMNTEAFF. The V call is TRBV29-1, the J call TRBJ1-1; D is ambiguous. Germline CDR1 is SQVTM and CDR2 is ANQGSEA. CDR3 size: 14 residues. V was cut by 4 bases and J by 0 bases, with 12 bases left in between.

The chain couples TRBV12-3 or TRBV12-4 to TRBJ1-2; 10 bases are a match to TRBD1. The CDR3 runs to 14 residues. The V gene end was trimmed by 1 base and the J gene end by 8 bases; junction bases not matched to a gene: 4. The CDR3 loop reads CASSLEGTGEGYTF. CDR3 nucleotide sequence: TGTGCCAGCAGTTTAGAGGGGACAGGGGAAGGCTACACCTTC.

This clonotype was counted a few times. The V and J genes are TRBV18 and TRBJ2-3; no definite D call. V lost 5 bases, J lost 3 bases, and 9 bases lay in between. The CDR3 runs to 13 residues. Germline V gene data show CDR1 as KGHSH and CDR2 as LQKENI. CDR3 region: CASSERRTDTQYF. The DNA for the CDR3 is TGTGCCAGCTCAGAACGGCGAACAGATACGCAGTATTTT.

This clonotype was found a few times. J is TRBJ2-5 and V is TRBV7-3; TRBD2 matches 16 bases. The better agreement between TRBJ2-1 and the DNA end casts doubt on the J call. Germline V lookup: CDR1 SGHTA, CDR2 FQGTGA. The length of the CDR3 is 16 residues. CDR3 bases: TGTGCCAGCAGCTTAAGGGGACTAGCGGGGGGGAATGAGCAGTTCTTC. It yields the protein CASSLRGLAGGNEQFF.

There are a few counts of this clonotype. The rearrangement joins TRBV12-3 or TRBV12-4 to TRBJ2-5, with D possibly TRBD1 on 5 matching bases. The CDR3 contains 15 residues. Trimming took 3 bases from V and 5 from J, leaving 16 bases between them. CDR3 region: CASSLNGRTWETQYF. DNA of the CDR3: TGTGCCAGCAGTTTGAACGGGCGGACATGGGAGACCCAGTACTTC.

This clonotype showed up just a few times. The chain couples TRBV6-5 to TRBJ2-3; TRBD2 matches at 9 bases. The junction had 5 bases not matched to a gene; V was cut back by 5 bases and J by 5 bases. The CDR3 extends over 14 amino acids. The germline gives CDR1 MNHEY, CDR2 SVGAGI. The chain's CDR3 is CASSRSGGGDTQYF. The CDR3 DNA sequence: TGTGCCAGCAGTCGTAGCGGGGGAGGAGATACGCAGTATTTT.